This T cell receptor (beta chain) was sequenced for a study of OX40 agonist ivuxolimab in advanced cancers. Overall study findings and caveats: Patients with a partial response at 0.1-3.0 mg/kg had among the lowest clonal expansion.

Blood specimens came from baseline, cycle 4 day 1, and cycle 7 day 1. TCRdb's copy holds only in-frame clones and misses some; the assay was immunoSEQ multiplex PCR. Among 65,000 to 80,000 clones, more than 80% were seen once, and the ten largest hold around 0.49%. The germline V gene encodes CDR1 SGHRS and CDR2 YFSETQ. This CDR3 spans 13 amino acids. V shed 0 bases and J shed 8 bases, with 11 bases lying between them. Remarks on this clone: Its specificity is unknown.

This chain joins TRBV5-1 and TRBJ1-2, with D maybe TRBD1 (6 bases). This clonotype was obtained from an adult with an advanced solid tumor such as melanoma, head and neck, liver or kidney cancer. The material was CD4+ or CD8+ T cells sorted from blood, obtained in a trial of the OX40 agonist ivuxolimab. The CDR3 reads CASSLDRAGGYTF. The CDR3 DNA reads as TGCGCCAGCAGCTTGGACAGGGCAGGAGGCTACACCTTC.